Below, 6 T cell receptor beta chains from the same sample are listed, as sequenced in a study of cytomegalovirus exposure and HLA in healthy donors. PCR used 60 Vbeta primers and 13 Jbeta primers. Measured with immunoSEQ multiplex PCR; TCRdb has only the in-frame clones, and not every one. The table lists about 170,000 clones. Sequencing used PBMCs. These receptor sequences come from a woman in her sixties in good health and CMV-seronegative.

This sequence joins TRBV18 and TRBJ2-1; 9 bases are shared with TRBD1. Germline V gene sequence: CDR1 KGHSH, CDR2 LQKENI. This CDR3 has 16 residues. J gave up 7 bases and V 3 bases, and 10 bases lay outside the gene matches. CDR3 in DNA: TGTGCCAGCTCACCCCAGGGAACAGGGGGCGGGAATGAGCAGTTCTTC. Its protein is CASSPQGTGGGNEQFF.

This rearrangement joins TRBV7-9 to TRBJ2-7, with D perhaps TRBD2 (5 bases). Between the trimmed V and J ends, which lost 4 bases and 0 bases, there was a span of 19 bases. Germline CDR1 and CDR2: SEHNR and FQNEAQ (reference sequence). This CDR3 is 17 amino acids long. The CDR3 is CASSSRKDGISSYEQYF. CDR3 sequence (DNA): TGTGCCAGCAGCTCCCGGAAAGACGGGATTAGCTCCTACGAGCAGTACTTC.

The rearrangement uses TRBV11-2 and TRBJ1-2; no definite D call. Germline CDR1 and CDR2: SGHAT and FQNNGV. This CDR3 is built from 13 residues. Trimming took 0 bases from V and 7 from J, leaving 9 bases between them. The CDR3: CASSLDSLSGYTF. The CDR3 bases are TGTGCCAGCAGCTTAGACAGTTTATCTGGCTACACCTTC.

The rearrangement uses TRBV11-2 and TRBJ2-1, with D maybe TRBD2 (5 bases). The CDR3 runs to 16 residues. Trimming cost V 5 bases and J 4 bases, with 18 bases left between them. Germline V gene data show CDR1 as SGHAT and CDR2 as FQNNGV. The CDR3 bases are TGTGCCAGCAGCAGCGTAGGTGGCGGGCGTTACAATGAGCAGTTCTTC. Translation: CASSSVGGGRYNEQFF.

V is TRBV5-1 and J is TRBJ1-2; the match to TRBD1 covers 9 bases. Germline V gene lookup returns CDR1 SGHRS and CDR2 YFSETQ. CDR3 length: 14 residues. The ends lost 0 bases at V and 9 bases at J; junction bases unmatched: 6. The CDR3 sequence: CASSLDGTGISYTF. DNA for the CDR3: TGCGCCAGCAGCTTGGATGGGACAGGGATTAGCTACACCTTC. Based on the CDR3 plus reference TRBV5-1 and TRBJ1-2, the full variable domain is KAGVTQTPRYLIKTRGQQVTLSCSPISGHRSVSWYQQTPGQGLQFLFEYFSETQRNKGNFPGRFSGRQFSNSRSEMNVSTLELGDSALYLCASSLDGTGISYTFGSGTRLTVV.

V gene TRBV9 combines with J gene TRBJ2-1; TRBD1 agrees at 9 bases. V shed 3 bases and J 4 bases; nucleotides not matched to a gene: 14. Germline CDR1 SGDLS, CDR2 YYNGEE. The CDR3 runs to 18 residues. The CDR3 nucleotides are TGTGCCAGCAGCGGATTTAATTCGGGACAGGGAAGTTACAATGAGCAGTTCTTC. Amino acid sequence: CASSGFNSGQGSYNEQFF.